Listed here are 21 T cell receptor beta chains from one sample, sequenced in a study of early T cells in non-severe SARS-CoV-2 infection. Using its own MiXCR run on the 5' RACE reads, TCRdb lists one record per CDR3 protein. Among roughly 90,000 distinct CDR3 sequences listed, over 12% were seen once. The sample consisted of whole blood. These receptors were obtained from an adult who was a healthcare worker with PCR-confirmed SARS-CoV-2 infection or an uninfected control (not recorded which).

This clonotype was recorded many times. The chain recombines TRBV2 with TRBJ1-2; TRBD1 matches at 9 bases. The ends lost 6 bases at V and 4 bases at J; junction bases unmatched: 18. Germline CDR1 is SNHLY and CDR2 is FYNNEI. The CDR3 loop spans 18 amino acids. The CDR3 loop reads CASREADFTGTGRYGYTF. CDR3 nucleotides: TGTGCCAGCAGAGAGGCGGACTTTACCGGGACAGGGCGCTATGGCTACACCTTC. Together with reference TRBV2 and TRBJ1-2, the CDR3 gives the full variable domain: EPEVTQTPSHQVTQMGQEVILRCVPISNHLYFYWYRQILGQKVEFLVSFYNNEISEKSEIFDDQFSVERPDGSNFTLKIRSTKLEDSAMYFCASREADFTGTGRYGYTFGSGTRLTVV.

This chain uses TRBV2 with TRBJ2-7, with 10 bases that match TRBD1. J was trimmed by 6 bases and V by 8 bases; bases with no gene match: 7. The germline gives CDR1 SNHLY, CDR2 FYNNEI. The CDR3 runs 13 residues. CDR3 DNA sequence: TGTGCCAGCGCCGGGACAGGGGCGACCGAGCAGTACGTC. Its protein product is CASAGTGATEQYV.

This chain joins TRBV9 and TRBJ2-5, with D possibly matching TRBD1 (6 bases). V was clipped by 0 bases and J by 1 base, with 10 bases between them. CDR1 and CDR2 from the germline V gene are SGDLS and YYNGEE. The CDR3 runs 15 residues. The CDR3 sequence is CASSVGRTAQETQYF. In DNA form, the CDR3 reads TGTGCCAGCAGCGTAGGAAGGACAGCCCAAGAGACCCAGTACTTC.

CDR3 nucleotide sequence: TGTGCCAGCAGCTCGTTAGCGGGGGCGCTCAATGAGCAGTTCTTC. Its translation: CASSSLAGALNEQFF. The chain has TRBV11-2 and TRBJ2-1; 9 bases are shared with TRBD2. In germline, CDR1 is SGHAT, CDR2 FQNNGV. The CDR3 totals 15 residues. The junction had 7 bases not matched to a gene; V was cut back by 4 bases and J by 6 bases.

This clonotype was counted many times. The V gene is TRBV11-2, the J gene TRBJ1-1; weak D call: TRBD1 (6 bases). There are 13 residues in the CDR3. Germline CDR1 reads SGHAT; CDR2 reads FQNNGV. The V and J ends lost 7 bases and 5 bases respectively, with 14 bases between them. In DNA, the CDR3 is TGTGCCAGCATCCTAGGGGGGTATACTGAAGCTTTCTTT. Its translation is CASILGGYTEAFF.

This clonotype has only a few counts. V and J are TRBV6-1 and TRBJ1-2; 9 bases match TRBD1. This CDR3 region has 12 residues. The V gene end was trimmed by 9 bases and the J gene end by 5 bases; junction bases not matched to a gene: 4. Germline lookup yields CDR1 MNHNS and CDR2 SASEGT. Written as DNA, the CDR3 is TGTGCCAGGGGGGACAGGGCGTATGGCTACACCTTC. It translates to CARGDRAYGYTF.

The V gene is TRBV10-2, the J gene TRBJ2-3; the D gene is possibly TRBD1 (5 bases). There are 13 residues in the CDR3. V gave up 3 bases and J gave up 4 bases, with 8 bases separating them. The germline gives CDR1 WSHSY, CDR2 SAAADI. The CDR3 loop reads CASSDGASDTQYF. CDR3 DNA: TGCGCCAGCAGTGATGGGGCGTCAGATACGCAGTATTTT.

The rearrangement links TRBV7-3 to TRBJ2-1; TRBD2 matches 10 bases. Germline lookup yields CDR1 SGHTA and CDR2 FQGTGA. J gave up 10 bases and V 2 bases, and 11 bases lay outside the gene matches. CDR3 length: 16 residues. CDR3 sequence: CASSLHPAGGPKEQFF. The CDR3 DNA reads TGTGCCAGCAGCTTACATCCAGCGGGGGGGCCTAAGGAGCAGTTCTTC.

This clonotype has a handful of counts. The V call is TRBV29-1, the J call TRBJ1-5; D unresolved. V was cut by 1 base and J by 7 bases, with 11 bases left in between. Germline values: CDR1 SQVTM, CDR2 ANQGSEA. The CDR3 has 13 residues. This CDR3 is CSVEVNREQPQHF. For the CDR3, the DNA is TGCAGCGTTGAAGTGAATAGGGAACAGCCCCAGCATTTT.

This clonotype was counted at least ten times. The J gene is TRBJ2-7, the V gene TRBV20-1; TRBD1 matches 7 bases. The CDR3 has 13 residues. The J segment lost 1 base and the V segment lost 0 bases, leaving 0 bases of the junction unmatched. The germline gives CDR1 DFQATT, CDR2 SNEGSKA (reference sequence). The CDR3 region has the DNA TGCAGTGCTAGAGAGACAGGGTCCTACGAGCAGTACGTC. Translation gives CSARETGSYEQYV.

This clonotype was seen a handful of times. The rearrangement joins TRBV4-2 to TRBJ2-3, with 16 bases fitting TRBD2. Germline lookup yields CDR1 LGHNA and CDR2 YNFKEQ. There are 19 residues in the CDR3. J was trimmed by 2 bases and V by 3 bases; bases with no gene match: 8. The CDR3: CASSQNPGLAGGPTDTQYF. The CDR3 DNA follows: TGTGCCAGCAGCCAGAACCCGGGACTAGCGGGGGGGCCCACAGATACGCAGTATTTT.

The gene calls are TRBV20-1 and TRBJ2-3, with 12 bases identical to TRBD1. The ends lost 4 bases at V and 5 bases at J; junction bases unmatched: 10. The germline V gene has CDR1 DFQATT and CDR2 SNEGSKA (reference sequence). This CDR3 comprises 16 residues. The CDR3 loop is CSATTPGQGARDTQYF. The CDR3 bases are TGCAGTGCTACCACACCGGGACAGGGGGCCAGAGATACGCAGTATTTT.

V is TRBV7-9 and J is TRBJ2-1; TRBD1 or TRBD2 may be the D gene (5 bases each). The CDR3 runs 14 residues. Germline CDR1 is SEHNR and CDR2 is FQNEAQ (reference sequence). V lost 5 bases and J 5 bases, leaving 13 bases between the germline ends. CDR3 DNA sequence: TGTGCCAGCAGCCCATGGGACCTCGACAATGAGCAGTTCTTC. Amino acids: CASSPWDLDNEQFF.

V usage is TRBV5-3 and J usage is TRBJ2-3, with 12 bases fitting TRBD2. TRBV5-3 is filed as an ORF, its function uncertain. This CDR3 has 16 amino acids. With V trimmed by 4 bases and J by 0 bases, 3 bases remained unmatched. The CDR3 region is CARSTGTSGSTDTQYF. Here the CDR3 DNA reads TGTGCCAGAAGCACTGGGACTAGCGGGAGCACAGATACGCAGTATTTT.

The chain is built from TRBV28 and TRBJ2-3; 8 positions match TRBD2. After removal of 5 bases from V and 4 bases from J, the junction contained 11 bases not matched to a gene. CDR3 size: 16 residues. Germline V lookup: CDR1 MDHEN, CDR2 SYDVKM. CDR3 residues: CASSPYRGGGADTQYF. The CDR3 coding sequence is TGTGCCAGCAGTCCCTATCGGGGGGGCGGCGCAGATACGCAGTATTTT.

The rearrangement links TRBV6-2 or TRBV6-3 to TRBJ2-1; 7 positions agree with TRBD2. The CDR3 sequence is 15 residues long. Germline assignment: CDR1 MNHEY and CDR2 SVGEGT. The junction had 6 bases not matched to a gene; V was cut back by 5 bases and J by 2 bases. CDR3 residues: CASSLGLVPYNEQFF. The CDR3 coding sequence is TGTGCCAGCAGTCTAGGACTAGTTCCCTACAATGAGCAGTTCTTC.

Ten or more counts support this clonotype. The chain recombines TRBV20-1 with TRBJ2-1; D remains ambiguous. The CDR3 extends over 12 amino acids. CDR1 is DFQATT and CDR2 is SNEGSKA in the germline V gene (reference sequence). Trimming removed 0 bases at V and 10 bases at J, with 10 bases between. The CDR3 DNA is TGCAGTGCTAGAGAGGGGTCTTCCGAGCAGTTCTTC. Encoded protein: CSAREGSSEQFF.

This clonotype was counted a few times. The chain links TRBV12-3 or TRBV12-4 to TRBJ2-2; 9 nucleotides match TRBD1. V dropped 4 bases and J dropped 2; count of bases not matched to a gene: 5. This CDR3 has 16 amino acids. The CDR3 loop is CASSSRTGGNTGELFF. DNA for the CDR3: TGTGCCAGCAGTTCCCGAACAGGGGGCAACACCGGGGAGCTGTTTTTT.

As to this clonotype: Possible read error: a much larger clone is one base away. This CDR3 is missing its conserved last phenylalanine or tryptophan, likely due to a read error. The chain employs TRBV4-1 and TRBJ2-2; D is perhaps TRBD2 (6 bases). CDR3 size: 16 residues. Trimming pared 6 bases from V and 0 bases from J, leaving 14 bases between. In germline, CDR1 is MGHRA, CDR2 YSYEKL. CDR3 bases: TGCGCCAGCAGACCCATATCGGGGGCGAACACCGGGGAGCTGTTTCTT. It yields the protein CASRPISGANTGELFL.

The chain couples TRBV18 to TRBJ2-6; tentative D call: TRBD2 (6 bases). CDR3 size: 17 residues. V lost 3 bases and J 0 bases, leaving 12 bases between the germline ends. In germline, CDR1 is KGHSH, CDR2 LQKENI. CDR3 sequence: CASSPPGSLSGANVLTF. DNA for the CDR3: TGTGCCAGCTCACCTCCCGGGAGCCTCTCTGGGGCCAACGTCCTGACTTTC.

This chain uses TRBV5-1 with TRBJ1-6, with TRBD1 as a possible D gene (5 bases). Per the germline V gene, CDR1 is SGHRS and CDR2 is YFSETQ. V gave up 2 bases and J gave up 8 bases, with 11 bases separating them. The CDR3 is made up of 14 amino acids. The CDR3 region is CASSFERGDSPLHF. As DNA, the CDR3 is TGCGCCAGCAGCTTCGAAAGGGGCGATTCACCCCTCCACTTT.